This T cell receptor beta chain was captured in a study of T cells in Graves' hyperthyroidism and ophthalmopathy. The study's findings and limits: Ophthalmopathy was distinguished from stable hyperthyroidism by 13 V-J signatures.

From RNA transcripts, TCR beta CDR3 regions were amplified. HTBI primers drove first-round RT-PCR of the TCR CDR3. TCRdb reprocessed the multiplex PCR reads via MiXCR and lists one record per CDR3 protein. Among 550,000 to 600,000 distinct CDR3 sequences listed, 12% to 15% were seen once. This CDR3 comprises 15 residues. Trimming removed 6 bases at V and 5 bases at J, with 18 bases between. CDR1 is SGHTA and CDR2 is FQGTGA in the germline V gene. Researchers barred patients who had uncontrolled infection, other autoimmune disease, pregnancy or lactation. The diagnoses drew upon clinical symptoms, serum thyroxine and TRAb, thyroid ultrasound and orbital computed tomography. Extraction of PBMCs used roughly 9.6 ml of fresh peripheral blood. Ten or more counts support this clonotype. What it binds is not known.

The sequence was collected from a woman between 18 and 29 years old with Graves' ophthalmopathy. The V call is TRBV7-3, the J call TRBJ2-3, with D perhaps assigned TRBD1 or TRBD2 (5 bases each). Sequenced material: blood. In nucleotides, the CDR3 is TGTGCCAGCAGTCCCGGGACCCCAGGCATAGATACGCAGTATTTT. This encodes CASSPGTPGIDTQYF. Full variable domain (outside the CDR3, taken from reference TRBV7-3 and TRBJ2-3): GAGVSQTPSNKVTEKGKYVELRCDPISGHTALYWYRQSLGQGPEFLIYFQGTGAADDSGLPNDRFFAVRPEGSVSTLKIQRTERGDSAVYLCASSPGTPGIDTQYFGPGTRLTVL.